The entry below describes one T cell receptor beta chain. The entry originates in a study of T cells in Graves' hyperthyroidism and ophthalmopathy. The CDR3 contains 13 residues. From germline, CDR1 is SGHVS and CDR2 FNYEAQ. Deletions cut 6 bases from V and 8 bases from J, with 13 bases between. RNA transcripts were the template for amplifying TCR beta CDR3 regions. HTBI primers were used for first-round RT-PCR of the TCR CDR3. TCRdb independently ran MiXCR on the multiplex PCR reads; one entry per CDR3 protein. Seen here are 500,000 to 650,000 distinct CDR3 sequences, around 43% observed once, and the top ten hold about 45%.

Sample: peripheral blood or thyroid tissue (not recorded which). This clonotype originated in an adult woman with Graves' disease, either hyperthyroidism or ophthalmopathy (not recorded which). The chain uses TRBV7-6 and TRBJ2-2; TRBD2 is a possible D gene (5 bases). CDR3 sequence (DNA): TGTGCCAGCAGAGTCTTAACGGGAGGGGAGCTGTTTTTT. Protein product: CASRVLTGGELFF. The full variable domain, with the rest looked up from reference TRBV7-6 and TRBJ2-2, is GAGVSQSPRYKVTKRGQDVALRCDPISGHVSLYWYRQALGQGPEFLTYFNYEAQQDKSGLPNDRFSAERPEGSISTLTIQRTEQRDSAMYRCASRVLTGGELFFGEGSRLTVL.